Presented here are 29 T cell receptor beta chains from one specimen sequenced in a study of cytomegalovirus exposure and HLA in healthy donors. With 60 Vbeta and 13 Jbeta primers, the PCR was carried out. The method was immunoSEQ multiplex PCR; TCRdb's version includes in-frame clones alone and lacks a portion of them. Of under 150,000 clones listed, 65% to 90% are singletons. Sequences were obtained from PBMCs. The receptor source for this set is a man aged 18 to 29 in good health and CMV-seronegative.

Here the CDR3 reads CASSVHNEKLFF. The DNA of the CDR3 is TGTGCCAGCAGCGTCCATAATGAAAAACTGTTTTTT. The rearrangement links TRBV7-2 to TRBJ1-4; D gene ambiguous. Deletions cut 5 bases from V and 4 bases from J, with 5 bases between. Per the germline V gene, CDR1 is SGHTA and CDR2 is FQGNSA. The CDR3 sequence is 12 residues long.

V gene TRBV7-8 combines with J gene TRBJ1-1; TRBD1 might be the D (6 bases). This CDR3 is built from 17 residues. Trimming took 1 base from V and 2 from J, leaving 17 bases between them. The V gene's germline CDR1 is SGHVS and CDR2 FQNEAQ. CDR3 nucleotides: TGTGCCAGCAGCTTAGTAAACCCATGGGGGGGCAACACTGAAGCTTTCTTT. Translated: CASSLVNPWGGNTEAFF.

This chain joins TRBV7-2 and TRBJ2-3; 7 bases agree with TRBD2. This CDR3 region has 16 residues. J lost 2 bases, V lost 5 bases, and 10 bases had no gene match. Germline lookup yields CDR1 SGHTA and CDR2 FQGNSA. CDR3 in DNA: TGTGCCAGCAGCACCAGTGGGGGGAGGGCCACAGATACGCAGTATTTT. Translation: CASSTSGGRATDTQYF.

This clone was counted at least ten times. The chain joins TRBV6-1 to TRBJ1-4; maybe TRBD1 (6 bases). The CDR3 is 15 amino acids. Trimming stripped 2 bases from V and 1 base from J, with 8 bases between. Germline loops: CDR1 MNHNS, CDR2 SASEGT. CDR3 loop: CASSELQGTNEKLFF. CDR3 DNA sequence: TGTGCCAGCAGTGAATTACAGGGAACTAATGAAAAACTGTTTTTT.

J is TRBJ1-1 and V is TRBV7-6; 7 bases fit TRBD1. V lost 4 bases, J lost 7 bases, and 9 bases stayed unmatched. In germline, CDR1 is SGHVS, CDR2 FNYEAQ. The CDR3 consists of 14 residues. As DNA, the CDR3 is TGTGCCAGCAGCTCTGACCGGGACAGATATGAAGCTTTCTTT. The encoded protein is CASSSDRDRYEAFF.

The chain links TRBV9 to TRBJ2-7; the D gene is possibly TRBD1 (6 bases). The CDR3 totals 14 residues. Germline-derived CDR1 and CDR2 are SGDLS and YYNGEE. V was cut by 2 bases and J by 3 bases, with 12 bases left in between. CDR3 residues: CASSVGDTDYEQYF. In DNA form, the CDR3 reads TGTGCCAGCAGCGTTGGGGACACGGACTACGAGCAGTACTTC.

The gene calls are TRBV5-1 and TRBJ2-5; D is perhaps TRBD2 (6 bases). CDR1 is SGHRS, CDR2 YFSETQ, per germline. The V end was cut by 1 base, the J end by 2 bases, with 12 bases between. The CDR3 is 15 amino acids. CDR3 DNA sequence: TGCGCCAGCAGCTTGTTAGCCGGGACTCAAGAGACCCAGTACTTC. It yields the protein CASSLLAGTQETQYF.

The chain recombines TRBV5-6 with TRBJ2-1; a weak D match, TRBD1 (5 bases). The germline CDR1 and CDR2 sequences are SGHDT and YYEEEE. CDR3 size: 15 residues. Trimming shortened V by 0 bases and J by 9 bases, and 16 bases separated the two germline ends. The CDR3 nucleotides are TGTGCCAGCAGCTTGGAATGGGGCGATCAGGCTGAGCAGTTCTTC. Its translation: CASSLEWGDQAEQFF.

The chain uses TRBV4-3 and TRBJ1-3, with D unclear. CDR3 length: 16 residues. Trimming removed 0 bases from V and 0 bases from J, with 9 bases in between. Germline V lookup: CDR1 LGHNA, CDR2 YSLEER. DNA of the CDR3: TGCGCCAGCAGCCAAGATTGGGGAGACTCTGGAAACACCATATATTTT. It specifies CASSQDWGDSGNTIYF.

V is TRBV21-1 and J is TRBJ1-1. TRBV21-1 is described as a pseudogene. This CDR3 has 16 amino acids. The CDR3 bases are TGTGCCAGCAGCAACGATCCGTGGGAGGGGGACACTGAAGCTTTCTTT. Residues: CASSNDPWEGDTEAFF.

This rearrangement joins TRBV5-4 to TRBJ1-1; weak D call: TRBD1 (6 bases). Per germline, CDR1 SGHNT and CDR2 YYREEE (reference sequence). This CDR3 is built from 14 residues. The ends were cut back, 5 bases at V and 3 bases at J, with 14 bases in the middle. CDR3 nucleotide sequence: TGTGCCAGCAGTATTTACAGGGTGGACACTGAAGCTTTCTTT. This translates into CASSIYRVDTEAFF.

In DNA, the CDR3 is TGTGCCAGCAGCGTGTCAGGGGAAGCAAAAGCTTTCTTT. This gives the protein CASSVSGEAKAFF. The chain links TRBV9 to TRBJ1-1; weak D call: TRBD1 (6 bases). Germline CDR1 and CDR2: SGDLS and YYNGEE. The length of the CDR3 is 13 residues. V was cut by 2 bases and J by 9 bases, with 14 bases left in between. The variable domain in full, completed from reference TRBV9 and TRBJ1-1, reads DSGVTQTPKHLITATGQRVTLRCSPRSGDLSVYWYQQSLDQGLQFLIQYYNGEERAKGNILERFSAQQFPDLHSELNLSSLELGDSALYFCASSVSGEAKAFFGQGTRLTVV.

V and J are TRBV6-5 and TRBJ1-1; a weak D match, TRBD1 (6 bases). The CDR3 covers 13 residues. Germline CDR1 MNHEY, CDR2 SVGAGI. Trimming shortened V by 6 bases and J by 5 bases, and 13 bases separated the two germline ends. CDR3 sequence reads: CASRETGTTEAFF. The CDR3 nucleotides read TGTGCCAGCAGAGAGACAGGAACGACTGAAGCTTTCTTT.

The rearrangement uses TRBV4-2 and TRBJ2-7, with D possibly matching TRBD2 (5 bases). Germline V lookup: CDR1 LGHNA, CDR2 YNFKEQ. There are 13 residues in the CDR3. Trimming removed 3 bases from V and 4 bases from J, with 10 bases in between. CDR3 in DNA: TGTGCCAGCAGCCATGAAGGGAGTTACGAGCAGTACTTC. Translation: CASSHEGSYEQYF.

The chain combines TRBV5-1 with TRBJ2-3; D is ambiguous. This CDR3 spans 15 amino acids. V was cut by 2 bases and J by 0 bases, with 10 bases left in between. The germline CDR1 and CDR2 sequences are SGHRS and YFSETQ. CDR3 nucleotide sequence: TGCGCCAGCAGCTTAATTGAAACTAGCACAGATACGCAGTATTTT. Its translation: CASSLIETSTDTQYF.

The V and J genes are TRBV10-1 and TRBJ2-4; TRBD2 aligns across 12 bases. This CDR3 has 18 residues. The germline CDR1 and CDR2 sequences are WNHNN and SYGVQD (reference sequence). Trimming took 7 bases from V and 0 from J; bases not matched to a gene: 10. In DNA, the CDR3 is TGCGCCAGCATCTACACAAGGGGACTAGCGGGAGCCAAAAACATTCAGTACTTC. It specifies CASIYTRGLAGAKNIQYF.

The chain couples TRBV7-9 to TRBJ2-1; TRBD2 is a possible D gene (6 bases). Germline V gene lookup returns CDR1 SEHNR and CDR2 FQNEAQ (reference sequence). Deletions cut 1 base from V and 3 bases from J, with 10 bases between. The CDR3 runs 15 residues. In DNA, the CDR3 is TGTGCCAGCAGCTTAGTGGGGGGAGGCTACAATGAGCAGTTCTTC. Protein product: CASSLVGGGYNEQFF.

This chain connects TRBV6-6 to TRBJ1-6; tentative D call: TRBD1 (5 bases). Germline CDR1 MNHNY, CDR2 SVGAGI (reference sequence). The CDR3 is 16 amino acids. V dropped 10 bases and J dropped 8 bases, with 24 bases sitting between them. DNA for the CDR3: TGTGCCACCGTCCGGGCGGGGGGTTCGCGAGATTCACCCCTCCACTTT. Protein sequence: CATVRAGGSRDSPLHF.

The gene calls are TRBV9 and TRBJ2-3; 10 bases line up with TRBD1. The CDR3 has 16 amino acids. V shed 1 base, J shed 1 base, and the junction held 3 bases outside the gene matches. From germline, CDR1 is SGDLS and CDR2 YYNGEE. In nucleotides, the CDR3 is TGTGCCAGCAGCGTAAGTGGGACAGGGGGCACAGATACGCAGTATTTT. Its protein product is CASSVSGTGGTDTQYF.

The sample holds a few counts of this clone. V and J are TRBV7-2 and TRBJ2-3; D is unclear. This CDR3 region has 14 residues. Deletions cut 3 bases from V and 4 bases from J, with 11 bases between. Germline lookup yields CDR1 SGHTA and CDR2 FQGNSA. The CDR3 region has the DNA TGTGCCAGCAGCTTCCGGGTGTTGTCAGATACGCAGTATTTT. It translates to CASSFRVLSDTQYF. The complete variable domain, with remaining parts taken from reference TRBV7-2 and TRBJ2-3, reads GAGVSQSPSNKVTEKGKDVELRCDPISGHTALYWYRQSLGQGLEFLIYFQGNSAPDKSGLPSDRFSAERTGGSVSTLTIQRTQQEDSAVYLCASSFRVLSDTQYFGPGTRLTVL.

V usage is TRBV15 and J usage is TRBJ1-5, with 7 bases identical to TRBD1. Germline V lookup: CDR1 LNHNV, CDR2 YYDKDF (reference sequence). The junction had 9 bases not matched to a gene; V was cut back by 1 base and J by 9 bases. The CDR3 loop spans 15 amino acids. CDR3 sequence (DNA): TGTGCCACCAGCAGAGTGGGTAGACAGGGAAGGCCCCAGCATTTT. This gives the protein CATSRVGRQGRPQHF.

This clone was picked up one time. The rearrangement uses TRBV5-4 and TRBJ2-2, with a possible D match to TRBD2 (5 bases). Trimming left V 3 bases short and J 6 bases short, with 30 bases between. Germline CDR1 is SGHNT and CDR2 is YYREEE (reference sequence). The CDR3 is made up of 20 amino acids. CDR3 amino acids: CASSWEDGPTTVVFSGELFF. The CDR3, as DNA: TGTGCCAGCAGCTGGGAAGACGGACCGACTACAGTAGTGTTCTCCGGGGAGCTGTTTTTT.

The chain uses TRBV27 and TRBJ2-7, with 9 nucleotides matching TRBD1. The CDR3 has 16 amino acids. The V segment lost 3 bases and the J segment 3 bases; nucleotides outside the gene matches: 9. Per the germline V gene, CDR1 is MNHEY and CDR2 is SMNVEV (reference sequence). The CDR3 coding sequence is TGTGCCAGCAGTTTGATCGTTGGGACAGGGATCTACGAGCAGTACTTC. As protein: CASSLIVGTGIYEQYF.

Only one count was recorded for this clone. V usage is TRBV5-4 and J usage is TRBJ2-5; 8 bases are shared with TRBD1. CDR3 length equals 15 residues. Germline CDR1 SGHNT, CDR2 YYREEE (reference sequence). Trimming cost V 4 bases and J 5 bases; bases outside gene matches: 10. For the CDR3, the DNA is TGTGCCAGCAGCGGAGCCCAGGGGGCGCGGGAGACCCAGTACTTC. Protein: CASSGAQGARETQYF. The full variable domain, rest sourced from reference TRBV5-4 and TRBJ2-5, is ETGVTQSPTHLIKTRGQQVTLRCSSQSGHNTVSWYQQALGQGPQFIFQYYREEENGRGNFPPRFSGLQFPNYSSELNVNALELDDSALYLCASSGAQGARETQYFGPGTRLLVL.

The CDR3 here is CASSVHRGQQETQYF. For the CDR3, the DNA is TGTGCCAGCAGTGTCCACAGGGGGCAGCAAGAGACCCAGTACTTC. The genes are TRBV27 and TRBJ2-5, with 9 bases matching TRBD1. The CDR3 is 15 amino acids. Germline CDR1 MNHEY, CDR2 SMNVEV (reference sequence). V shed 5 bases and J 2 bases; nucleotides not matched to a gene: 6.

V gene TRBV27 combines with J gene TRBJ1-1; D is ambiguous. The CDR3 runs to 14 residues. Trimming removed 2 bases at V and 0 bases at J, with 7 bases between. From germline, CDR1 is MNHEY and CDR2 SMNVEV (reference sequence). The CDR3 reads CASSLGVLNTEAFF. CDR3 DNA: TGTGCCAGCAGTTTAGGAGTACTGAACACTGAAGCTTTCTTT.

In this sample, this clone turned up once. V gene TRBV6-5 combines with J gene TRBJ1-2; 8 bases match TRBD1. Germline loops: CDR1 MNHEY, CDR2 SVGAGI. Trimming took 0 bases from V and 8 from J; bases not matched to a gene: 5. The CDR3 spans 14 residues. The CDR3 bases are TGTGCCAGCAGTTACTCTTCAGGGGGCTGGGGCTACACCTTC. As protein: CASSYSSGGWGYTF.

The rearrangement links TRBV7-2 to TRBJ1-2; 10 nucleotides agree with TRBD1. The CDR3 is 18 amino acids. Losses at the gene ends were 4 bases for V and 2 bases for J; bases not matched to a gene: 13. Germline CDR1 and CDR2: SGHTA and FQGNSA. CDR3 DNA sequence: TGTGCCAGCAGCTCCCTCTGGGACAGGGGCAAAGGGAACTATGGCTACACCTTC. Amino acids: CASSSLWDRGKGNYGYTF.

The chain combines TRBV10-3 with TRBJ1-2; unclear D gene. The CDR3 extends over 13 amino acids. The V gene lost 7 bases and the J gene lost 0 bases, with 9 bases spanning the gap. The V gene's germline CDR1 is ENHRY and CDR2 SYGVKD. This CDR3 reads CAIMASSNYGYTF. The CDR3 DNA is TGTGCCATCATGGCCAGTTCTAACTATGGCTACACCTTC.